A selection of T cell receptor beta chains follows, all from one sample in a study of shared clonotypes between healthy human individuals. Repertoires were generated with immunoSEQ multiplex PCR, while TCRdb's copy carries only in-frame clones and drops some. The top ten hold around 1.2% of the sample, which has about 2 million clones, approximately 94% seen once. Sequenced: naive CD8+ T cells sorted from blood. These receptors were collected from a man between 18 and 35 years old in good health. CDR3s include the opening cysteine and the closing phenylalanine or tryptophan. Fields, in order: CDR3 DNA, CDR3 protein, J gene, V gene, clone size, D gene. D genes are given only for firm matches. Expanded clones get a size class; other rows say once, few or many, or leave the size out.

TGTGCCAGCAGACGGGTCGCGGGGGTAACCTACTACGAGCAGTACTTC CASRRVAGVTYYEQYF TRBJ2-7 TRBV28 - TRBD2
TGCGCCAGCAGCTTGGGACTAGCTGAGACCCAGTACTTC CASSLGLAETQYF TRBJ2-5 TRBV5-1 - TRBD2
TGTGCCAGCAGCCTCATAGGGGAGTCCTACGAGCAGTACTTC CASSLIGESYEQYF TRBJ2-7 TRBV5-6 - -
TGTGCCAGCAGTTGGCCCTCCGGGAGCGGGGAGCTGTTTTTT CASSWPSGSGELFF TRBJ2-2 TRBV2 few -
TGCGCCAGCAGCCTCGGACAGGCCCTCTCCTACGAGCAGTACTTC CASSLGQALSYEQYF TRBJ2-7 TRBV4-1 - TRBD1
TGTGCCATCAGTGGATCGGGACTGAACGAGCAGTACTTC CAISGSGLNEQYF TRBJ2-7 TRBV10-3 - -
TGTGCCTGGAGTGTAACCTACGAGCAGTACTTC CAWSVTYEQYF TRBJ2-7 TRBV30 - -
TGTGCCAGCAGCCCGACAGGGTTTCATGGCTACACCTTC CASSPTGFHGYTF TRBJ1-2 TRBV27 - TRBD1
TGTGCCAGCAGCTGGGGGACCGTGAAGATGAACACTGAAGCTTTCTTT CASSWGTVKMNTEAFF TRBJ1-1 TRBV5-6 - -
TGTGCCAGCAGTTCGTCCGGGACAGGGGCCGCCGAGCAGTACTTC CASSSSGTGAAEQYF TRBJ2-7 TRBV27 - TRBD1
TGTGCCAGCGCGGGGGGAAACATCGCCTACGAGCAGTACTTC CASAGGNIAYEQYF TRBJ2-7 TRBV7-9 - TRBD2
TGTGCCAGCAGTCTGCAAGGAGCAACCATTTATAATTCACCCCTCCACTTT CASSLQGATIYNSPLHF TRBJ1-6 TRBV28 - -
TGCGCCAGCAGTGAGGTTATGGGTAGCGACCAAGAGACCCAGTACTTC CASSEVMGSDQETQYF TRBJ2-5 TRBV10-1 - -
TGCGCCAGCAGCCAAGGATCCTCCTACGAGCAGTACTTC CASSQGSSYEQYF TRBJ2-7 TRBV4-1 - -
TGTGCCAGCACTCTAGGACAGGAAGCTTTCTTT CASTLGQEAFF TRBJ1-1 TRBV27 - -
TGTGCCAGCACCCCGGGTGTCGGTACTAACTATGGCTACACCTTC CASTPGVGTNYGYTF TRBJ1-2 TRBV5-6 - -
TGTGCCAGCCTCAGCCCATACAATGAGCAGTTCTTC CASLSPYNEQFF TRBJ2-1 TRBV27 - -
TGCAGTGCTACGGCGGGAGAGACCCAGTACTTC CSATAGETQYF TRBJ2-5 TRBV20-1 - -
TGTGCCAGCAGTGAGGGGACTCAGCCCCAGCATTTT CASSEGTQPQHF TRBJ1-5 TRBV2 - -
TGTGCCAGCAGTTCTTTTCGGGACCTAGTTGGAACTGAGCAGTTCTTC CASSSFRDLVGTEQFF TRBJ2-1 TRBV6-5 - -
TGTGCCAGCAGTTACTCCCAGGAGACTAATGAAAAACTGTTTTTT CASSYSQETNEKLFF TRBJ1-4 TRBV6-5 - -
TGTGCCAGCAGTTTTTGGACCAGTGCGTCAGGGAGCGATGAAAAACTGTTTTTT CASSFWTSASGSDEKLFF TRBJ1-4 TRBV28 - -
TGTGCCAGCACTATTAGCGGGAGGCTAGCCTACGAGCAGTACTTC CASTISGRLAYEQYF TRBJ2-7 TRBV28 - TRBD2
TGTGCCAGCAGCGGGGGGGTGCAAGAGACCCAGTACTTC CASSGGVQETQYF TRBJ2-5 TRBV7-9 - TRBD2
TGTGCCAGCAGCCCAGGGGTAGGAGGCACCAATGGTGAAAAACTGTTTTTT CASSPGVGGTNGEKLFF TRBJ1-4 TRBV11-1 once -
TGCGCCAGCAGCTTGGCCGGACTAGCGGAGATATACAATGAGCAGTTCTTC CASSLAGLAEIYNEQFF TRBJ2-1 TRBV5-1 - TRBD2
TGTGCCAGCTGGTCAGCAAGTTCACCCCTCCACTTT CASWSASSPLHF TRBJ1-6 TRBV27 - -
TGTGCCAGCAGCTGGACCAACCTAAGCTCCTACGAGCAGTACTTC CASSWTNLSSYEQYF TRBJ2-7 TRBV5-6 once -
TGCGCCAGCAGTCGGGTAGGGGGCCCCAAAGCCTCCTACGAGCAGTACTTC CASSRVGGPKASYEQYF TRBJ2-7 TRBV23-1 - TRBD1
TGTGCCAGCAGGAACGGGGGGGGATCACCCCTCCACTTT CASRNGGGSPLHF TRBJ1-6 TRBV6-6 - -
TGTGCCAGCAGCCCTACCTTGACAGGGTTTGAAGCTTTCTTT CASSPTLTGFEAFF TRBJ1-1 TRBV7-6 - TRBD1
TGTGCCAGCAGTGAACCAGGGTCCGAGCAGTACTTC CASSEPGSEQYF TRBJ2-7 TRBV6-1 - -
TGTGCCAGCAGTGAGGGGGCACCAGTCCAGTACGAGCAGTACTTC CASSEGAPVQYEQYF TRBJ2-7 TRBV2 - -
TGTGCCAGCTCTGGGGCTTCGTCGCAAGAGACCCAGTACTTC CASSGASSQETQYF TRBJ2-5 TRBV6-6 - -
TGTGCCAGCAGTCTAGGGGGAGGGGACACTCCCTACAATGAGCAGTTCTTC CASSLGGGDTPYNEQFF TRBJ2-1 TRBV28 once -
TGTGCCAGCAGCTTGGAGAGGGGACAGGTCTATAGAGGCAATCAGCCCCAGCATTTT CASSLERGQVYRGNQPQHF TRBJ1-5 TRBV5-6 - TRBD1
TGTGCCAGCAGCTTAGCTATGCGGATGGGGGACACTGAAGCTTTCTTT CASSLAMRMGDTEAFF TRBJ1-1 TRBV7-2 - -
TGTGCCAGTAGTCAGGGGAATGAGCAGTTCTTC CASSQGNEQFF TRBJ2-1 TRBV19 - -
TGTGCCAGCAGTTTATCGGGGGATCGGGACTTATACTTC CASSLSGDRDLYF TRBJ2-5 TRBV27 - -
TGTGCCAGCTCACCATACGCGGGGGGCCTTTACAATGAGCAGTTCTTC CASSPYAGGLYNEQFF TRBJ2-1 TRBV18 - TRBD2
TGTGCCAGCAGAGGGTACGGAGCGGGGGGGCACGAGCAGTACTTC CASRGYGAGGHEQYF TRBJ2-7 TRBV6-1 once TRBD2
TGTGCCAGCAGTTTCCAGACAAATTACACTGAAGCTTTCTTT CASSFQTNYTEAFF TRBJ1-1 TRBV27 - -
TGTGCCAGCTCCCTAATCGGGTATTCTAGCACAGATACGCAGTATTTT CASSLIGYSSTDTQYF TRBJ2-3 TRBV7-2 - -
TGTGCCAGCAGCTTAAACGGCGGGCGCTCCTACGAGCAGTACTTC CASSLNGGRSYEQYF TRBJ2-7 TRBV7-2 - -
TGTGCCATCAGTGAGTCAGTTGGGACTAGCGGGGCCACAGATACGCAGTATTTT CAISESVGTSGATDTQYF TRBJ2-3 TRBV10-3 - TRBD2
TGTGCCAGCAGCGCCGGGACAGGGTATTATGAGCAGTTCTTC CASSAGTGYYEQFF TRBJ2-1 TRBV2 - TRBD1
TGTGCCAGCAGCCCACTCTCGTCAGCGGGAGGGCCGCCAGATACGCAGTATTTT CASSPLSSAGGPPDTQYF TRBJ2-3 TRBV9 - TRBD2
TGTGCCTGGAGTGTACTACCGAGCACTGAAGCTTTCTTT CAWSVLPSTEAFF TRBJ1-1 TRBV30 - -
TGTGCCAGCAGCTGGATGTGGGAAACTGAAGCTTTCTTT CASSWMWETEAFF TRBJ1-1 TRBV5-6 few -
TGTGCCAGCAGTAAAACAGGGAACCAGCCCCAGCATTTT CASSKTGNQPQHF TRBJ1-5 TRBV2 - -
TGTGCCAGCAGCGAAGCGGGGGTAGACACAGATACGCAGTATTTT CASSEAGVDTDTQYF TRBJ2-3 TRBV9 once TRBD2
TGTGCCAGCAGTTTGGGACAAATGAAAGAGACCCAGTACTTC CASSLGQMKETQYF TRBJ2-5 TRBV27 - -
TGTGCCATTCTAGACGGCCGTAACTATGGCTACACCTTC CAILDGRNYGYTF TRBJ1-2 TRBV7-8 - -
TGCGCCAGCAGCCAGAGGGGATTCGAGGACCACTACACCGGGGAGCTGTTTTTT CASSQRGFEDHYTGELFF TRBJ2-2 TRBV4-1 - -
TGTGCCAGCAGCTTAGAAGTGGGGCTCGGAGATGAGCAGTTCTTC CASSLEVGLGDEQFF TRBJ2-1 TRBV7-9 - -
TGCGCCAGCAGCTTGGACGGGGATAGCAATCAGCCCCAGCATTTT CASSLDGDSNQPQHF TRBJ1-5 TRBV5-1 - -
TGCGCCAGCAGCTTGGGTCAGGGGGCCCACGAGCAGTACTTC CASSLGQGAHEQYF TRBJ2-7 TRBV5-1 - TRBD1
TGTGCCAGCATTCCCCGACAGGGGAGCTACGAGCAGTACTTC CASIPRQGSYEQYF TRBJ2-7 TRBV6-5 once TRBD1
TGTGCCAGCAGCTTGTGGGGTAGCTACGAGCAGTACTTC CASSLWGSYEQYF TRBJ2-7 TRBV7-9 - -
TGTGCCAGCAGCCAGTCTGGGCCCGCGGTAGGGGACAATGAGCAGTTCTTC CASSQSGPAVGDNEQFF TRBJ2-1 TRBV14 - -